This note documents a single T cell receptor beta chain sequence. Its antigen is unknown. The data belong to a study of cytomegalovirus exposure and HLA in healthy donors. Study findings and constraints: TCR beta sequences reportedly predicted the HLA-A and HLA-B alleles of most subjects accurately. CMV serostatus was the sole immune exposure information available. Cytomegalovirus status was reportedly diagnosed by the classifier with high sensitivity and specificity.

The PCR made use of 60 Vbeta and 13 Jbeta primers. Data came from immunoSEQ multiplex PCR; TCRdb stores just in-frame clones and leaves some out. The sample carries about 18,000 clones, 75% recorded once. The V end lost 0 bases, the J end lost 2 bases, and 13 bases lay between the germline ends. The germline gives CDR1 LGHNA, CDR2 YSLEER. This CDR3 contains 16 residues. The clonotype originates from a man aged 18 to 30 in good health and CMV-seronegative. Sequencing input: PBMCs. The chain is built from TRBV4-3 and TRBJ1-2, with unresolved D. The DNA for the CDR3 is TGCGCCAGCAGCCAAGATCTTTGGAGTGGGAACTATGGCTACACCTTC. Protein: CASSQDLWSGNYGYTF.